What follows are 2 T cell receptor beta chains derived from one specimen sequenced in a study of cytomegalovirus exposure and HLA in healthy donors. This PCR relied on a set of 60 Vbeta primers and 13 Jbeta primers. Clones were read by immunoSEQ multiplex PCR, and TCRdb kept only the in-frame ones, dropping some. This table holds around 150,000 clones, roughly four fifths found once. What was sequenced was PBMCs. The receptor source for this set is a man between 25 and 39 years old in good health and CMV-seronegative.

Notes on this clone: Mismatch with germline at one junction end may stem from a read error. This chain uses TRBV19 with TRBJ2-7; 8 bases match TRBD1. The CDR3 consists of 15 residues. Germline CDR1 and CDR2: LNHDA and SQIVND (reference sequence). As DNA, the CDR3 is TGTGCCAGTAGTGTAGAGGGACAGGCAACCTACGAGCAGTACTTC. Translated, it gives CASSVEGQATYEQYF.

V gene TRBV29-1 combines with J gene TRBJ1-1; no clear D gene. There are 14 residues in the CDR3. Trimming shortened V by 4 bases and J by 4 bases, and 16 bases separated the two germline ends. Germline lookup yields CDR1 SQVTM and CDR2 ANQGSEA. The DNA of the CDR3 is TGCAGCGTTGGCCCGGGGTCCGGGGTCACTGAAGCTTTCTTT. Translated, it gives CSVGPGSGVTEAFF.